The source of this T cell receptor beta chain is a study of response to subunit inactivated influenza vaccine. In TCRdb, the RT-PCR reads were re-called with MiXCR into one record per CDR3 protein. The data hold 550,000 to 650,000 distinct CDR3 sequences, with about an eighth observed a single time. Study observations and caveats: The authors proposed limited new T cell recruitment per seasonal influenza vaccination.

Details on this clonotype: Its antigen is unknown.

The germline gives CDR1 SEHNR, CDR2 FQNEAQ (reference sequence). V was pared by 4 bases and J by 7 bases, with 11 bases between. This CDR3 region has 13 residues. The rearrangement joins TRBV7-9 to TRBJ2-1; D ambiguous. The material was PBMCs from blood, obtained on the day of vaccination. This sequence originates from a man aged 50 to 60 who received an inactivated influenza vaccine. DNA for the CDR3: TGTGCCAGCAGCTCCCTGTCGTCTAATGAGCAGTTCTTC. Translating gives CASSSLSSNEQFF.